This T cell receptor (beta chain) was retrieved from a study of shared clonotypes between healthy human individuals. Trimming at V came to 6 bases and at J to 3 bases, leaving 3 bases not matched to a gene. The CDR3 sequence is 14 residues long. Germline CDR1 is SNHLY and CDR2 is FYNNEI. This clone has only a few counts. Sequencing used immunoSEQ multiplex PCR; TCRdb keeps in-frame clones, though not all of them. This sample carries a few million clones, more than 80% of them seen once, and the ten largest clones take over 0.12%. Sequencing used naive CD4+ T cells sorted from blood. The subset here: CD45RA+ positively selected. The chain links TRBV2 to TRBJ1-4; TRBD1 aligns across 8 bases. This clonotype originated in a man aged 18 to 30 in good health. The CDR3 DNA reads TGTGCCAGCAGGTCAGGGGGCTCTAATGAAAAACTGTTTTTT. Amino acid sequence: CASRSGGSNEKLFF.